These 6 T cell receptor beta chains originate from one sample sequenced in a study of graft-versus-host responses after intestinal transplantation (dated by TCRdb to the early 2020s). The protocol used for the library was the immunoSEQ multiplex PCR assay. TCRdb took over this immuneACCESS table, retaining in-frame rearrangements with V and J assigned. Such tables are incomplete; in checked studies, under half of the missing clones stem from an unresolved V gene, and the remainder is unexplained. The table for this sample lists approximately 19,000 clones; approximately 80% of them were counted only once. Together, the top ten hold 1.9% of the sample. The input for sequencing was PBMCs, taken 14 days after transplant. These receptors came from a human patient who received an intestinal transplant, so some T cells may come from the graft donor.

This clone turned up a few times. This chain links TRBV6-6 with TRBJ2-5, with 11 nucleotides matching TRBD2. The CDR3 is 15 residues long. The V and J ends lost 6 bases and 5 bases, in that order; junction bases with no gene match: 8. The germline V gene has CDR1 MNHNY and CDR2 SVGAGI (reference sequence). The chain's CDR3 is CASRTSGVPPETQYF. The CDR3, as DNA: TGTGCCAGCAGGACTAGCGGGGTCCCCCCCGAGACCCAGTACTTC.

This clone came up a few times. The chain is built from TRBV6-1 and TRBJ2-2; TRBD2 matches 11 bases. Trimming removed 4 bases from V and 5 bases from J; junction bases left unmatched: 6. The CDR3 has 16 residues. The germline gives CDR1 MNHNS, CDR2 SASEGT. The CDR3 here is CASSAIAGGLTGELFF. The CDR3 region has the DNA TGTGCCAGCAGTGCGATAGCGGGAGGGCTTACCGGGGAGCTGTTTTTT.

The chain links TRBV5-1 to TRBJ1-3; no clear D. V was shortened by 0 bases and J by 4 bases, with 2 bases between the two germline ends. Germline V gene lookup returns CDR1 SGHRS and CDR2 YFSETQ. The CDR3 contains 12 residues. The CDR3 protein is CASSLAGNTIYF. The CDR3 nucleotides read TGCGCCAGCAGCTTGGCAGGAAACACCATATATTTT.

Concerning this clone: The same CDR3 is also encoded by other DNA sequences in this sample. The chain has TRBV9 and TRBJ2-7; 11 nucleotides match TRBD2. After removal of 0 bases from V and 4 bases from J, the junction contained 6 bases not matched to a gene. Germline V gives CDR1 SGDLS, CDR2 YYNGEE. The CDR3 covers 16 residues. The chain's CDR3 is CASSVGGASGGYEQYF. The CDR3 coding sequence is TGTGCCAGCAGCGTAGGGGGGGCTAGCGGGGGGTACGAGCAGTACTTC.

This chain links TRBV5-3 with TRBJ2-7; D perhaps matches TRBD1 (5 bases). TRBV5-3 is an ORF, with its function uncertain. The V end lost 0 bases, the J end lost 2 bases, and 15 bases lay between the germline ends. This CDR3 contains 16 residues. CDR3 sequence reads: CARSLDGASLPYEQYF. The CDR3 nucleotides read TGTGCCAGAAGCTTGGATGGGGCCTCCTTACCCTACGAGCAGTACTTC.

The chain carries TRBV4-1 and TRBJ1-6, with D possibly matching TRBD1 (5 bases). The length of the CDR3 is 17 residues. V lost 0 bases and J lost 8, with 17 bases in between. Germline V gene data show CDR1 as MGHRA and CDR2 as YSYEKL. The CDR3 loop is CASSQDGTGRGDSPLHF. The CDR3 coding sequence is TGCGCCAGCAGCCAAGACGGGACGGGACGTGGTGATTCACCCCTCCACTTT.